Listed here are 9 T cell receptor beta chains from one sample, sequenced in a study of blood T cell repertoires in COVID-19. Clones were sequenced by immunoSEQ multiplex PCR, and TCRdb holds only the in-frame ones, with some missing. The data contain about 320,000 clones, roughly 89% of them singletons. Sequences were obtained from peripheral blood. Receptors were obtained from a woman between 25 and 40 years old with COVID-19, enrolled during active disease.

The rearrangement links TRBV3-1 (or the pseudogene TRBV3-2) to TRBJ1-2; D perhaps matches TRBD1 (5 bases). Germline CDR1 and CDR2: LGHDT and YNNKEL (reference sequence). Trimming removed 5 bases at V and 7 bases at J, with 11 bases between. There are 12 residues in the CDR3. CDR3 nucleotide sequence: TGTGCCAGCAGCGTCCCCGGGGGTGGCTACACCTTC. Amino acid sequence: CASSVPGGGYTF.

A note on this clone: Other DNA sequences in the sample encode the same CDR3. CDR3 bases: TGCGCCAGCAGCTTGGAACTAGCAGGAACCGGGGAGCTGTTTTTT. Translation: CASSLELAGTGELFF. V gene TRBV5-1 combines with J gene TRBJ2-2, with a possible D match to TRBD2 (6 bases). The CDR3 runs to 15 residues. The germline CDR1 and CDR2 sequences are SGHRS and YFSETQ. Trimming cost V 0 bases and J 5 bases, with 11 bases left between them.

A single count supports this clone. CDR3 loop: CASSLGAEETQYF. CDR3 nucleotides: TGCGCCAGCAGCTTGGGGGCAGAAGAGACCCAGTACTTC. The chain is built from TRBV5-1 and TRBJ2-5, with no clear D. Deletions cut 0 bases from V and 3 bases from J, with 6 bases between. The CDR3 has 13 residues. Per germline, CDR1 SGHRS and CDR2 YFSETQ.

The chain recombines TRBV19 with TRBJ1-2; the D is unclear. CDR1 and CDR2 from the germline V gene are LNHDA and SQIVND (reference sequence). The CDR3 totals 12 residues. Trimming removed 5 bases from V and 8 bases from J, with 12 bases in between. For the CDR3, the DNA is TGTGCCAGTAGTCTGACGGGATTGGGCTACACCTTC. Encoded protein: CASSLTGLGYTF. Combining the CDR3 with reference TRBV19 and TRBJ1-2 gives the whole variable domain DGGITQSPKYLFRKEGQNVTLSCEQNLNHDAMYWYRQDPGQGLRLIYYSQIVNDFQKGDIAEGYSVSREKKESFPLTVTSAQKNPTAFYLCASSLTGLGYTFGSGTRLTVV.

CDR3 bases: TGTGCCAGCACCACACACCCGAACACTGAAGCTTTCTTT. Its protein is CASTTHPNTEAFF. The chain uses TRBV6-5 and TRBJ1-1; no firm D call. Germline loops: CDR1 MNHEY, CDR2 SVGAGI. The CDR3 has 13 residues. The V end lost 7 bases, the J end lost 1 base, and 10 bases lay between the germline ends.

V usage is TRBV4-1 and J usage is TRBJ2-1; no definite D call. Germline V gives CDR1 MGHRA, CDR2 YSYEKL. This CDR3 contains 12 residues. The ends were cut back, 0 bases at V and 7 bases at J, with 4 bases in the middle. CDR3 in DNA: TGCGCCAGCAGCCAAGACAGAAATGAGCAGTTCTTC. Translation gives CASSQDRNEQFF.

This rearrangement joins TRBV4-1 to TRBJ1-1, with TRBD1 identical over 8 bases. Looked up from germline, CDR1 is MGHRA and CDR2 is YSYEKL. J lost 8 bases, V lost 5 bases, and 7 bases had no gene match. This CDR3 has 13 residues. CDR3 DNA sequence: TGCGCCAGCAGCACGTGGACAGGGACCGAAGCTTTCTTT. As protein: CASSTWTGTEAFF.

This clone has a single count. The CDR3 DNA sequence: TGTGCCAGCAGCCCTACCCTCGACGGTGACTACTATGGCTACACCTTC. Protein product: CASSPTLDGDYYGYTF. The chain recombines TRBV6-2 or TRBV6-3 with TRBJ1-2; no clear D. Between the trimmed V and J ends, which lost 6 bases and 3 bases, there was a span of 20 bases. In germline, CDR1 is MNHEY, CDR2 SVGEGT. This CDR3 has 16 amino acids.

The chain has TRBV27 and TRBJ2-1; tentatively, D is TRBD2 (5 bases). Trimming left V 4 bases short and J 0 bases short, with 10 bases between. From germline, CDR1 is MNHEY and CDR2 SMNVEV (reference sequence). This CDR3 comprises 15 residues. The CDR3 loop reads CASSSGGLSYNEQFF. In DNA, the CDR3 is TGTGCCAGCAGTTCGGGCGGGCTCTCCTACAATGAGCAGTTCTTC.